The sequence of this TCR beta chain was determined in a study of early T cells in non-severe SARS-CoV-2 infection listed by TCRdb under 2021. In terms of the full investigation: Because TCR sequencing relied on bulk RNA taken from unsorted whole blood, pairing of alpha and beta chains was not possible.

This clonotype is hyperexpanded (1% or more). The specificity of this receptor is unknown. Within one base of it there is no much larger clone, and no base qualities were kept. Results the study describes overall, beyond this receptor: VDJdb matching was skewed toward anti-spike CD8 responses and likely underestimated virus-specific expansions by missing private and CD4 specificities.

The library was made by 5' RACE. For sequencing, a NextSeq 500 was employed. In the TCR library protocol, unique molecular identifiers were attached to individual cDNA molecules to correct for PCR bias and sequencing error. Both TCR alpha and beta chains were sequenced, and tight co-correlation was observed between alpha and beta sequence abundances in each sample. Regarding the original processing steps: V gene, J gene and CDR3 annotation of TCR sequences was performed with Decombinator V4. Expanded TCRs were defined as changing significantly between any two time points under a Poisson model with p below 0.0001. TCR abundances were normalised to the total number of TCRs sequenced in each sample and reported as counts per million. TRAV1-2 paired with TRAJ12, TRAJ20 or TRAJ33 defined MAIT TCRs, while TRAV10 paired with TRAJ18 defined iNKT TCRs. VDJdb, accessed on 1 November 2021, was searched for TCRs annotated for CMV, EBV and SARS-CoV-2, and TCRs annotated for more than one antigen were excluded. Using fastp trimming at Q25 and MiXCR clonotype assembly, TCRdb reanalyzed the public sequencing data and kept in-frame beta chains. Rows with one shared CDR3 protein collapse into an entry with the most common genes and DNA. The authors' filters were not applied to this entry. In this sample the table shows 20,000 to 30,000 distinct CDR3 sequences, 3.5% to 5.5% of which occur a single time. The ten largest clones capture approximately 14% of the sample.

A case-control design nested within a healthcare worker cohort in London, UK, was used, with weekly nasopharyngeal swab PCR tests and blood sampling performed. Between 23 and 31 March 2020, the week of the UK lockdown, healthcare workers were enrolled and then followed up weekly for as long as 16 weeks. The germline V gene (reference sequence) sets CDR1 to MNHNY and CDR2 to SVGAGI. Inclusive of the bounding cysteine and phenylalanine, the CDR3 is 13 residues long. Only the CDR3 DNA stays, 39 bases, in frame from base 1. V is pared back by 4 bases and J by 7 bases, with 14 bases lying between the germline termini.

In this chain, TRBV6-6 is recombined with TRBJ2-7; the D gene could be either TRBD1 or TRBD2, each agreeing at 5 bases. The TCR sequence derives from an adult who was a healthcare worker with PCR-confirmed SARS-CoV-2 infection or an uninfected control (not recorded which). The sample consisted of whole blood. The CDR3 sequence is CASSSHGGEEQYF. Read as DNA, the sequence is TGTGCCAGCAGTTCCCATGGGGGTGAGGAGCAGTACTTC.